This T cell receptor (beta chain) is from a study of technical replicates of blood from a few donors. Trimming at V came to 0 bases and at J to 7 bases, leaving 6 bases not matched to a gene. This CDR3 is 14 amino acids long. Germline V gene lookup returns CDR1 SGHTA and CDR2 FQGNSA. The table came from immunoSEQ multiplex PCR; TCRdb's copy has only in-frame clones and leaves some out. Altogether about 80,000 clones are present, approximately 91% being singletons, with the ten largest covering 0.3% to 0.45%. This clone has just one count. The sequenced material came from T cells isolated from PBMCs. J is TRBJ2-7 and V is TRBV7-2; 7 bases map to TRBD2. The sequence was collected from a human donor in good health. DNA of the CDR3: TGTGCCAGCAGCTTAGCGGGAGGGCCGACTGAGCAGTACTTC. Translating it yields CASSLAGGPTEQYF. Drawing the rest from reference TRBV7-2 and TRBJ2-7, the complete variable domain is GAGVSQSPSNKVTEKGKDVELRCDPISGHTALYWYRQSLGQGLEFLIYFQGNSAPDKSGLPSDRFSAERTGGSVSTLTIQRTQQEDSAVYLCASSLAGGPTEQYFGPGTRLTVT.